This T cell receptor beta chain is drawn from a study of CXCR3-negative and CXCR3-positive naive CD8 T cells. Study-wide findings and caveats: Hydrophobicity was higher for TRB CDR3s found in CXCR3-positive naive cells than in CXCR3-negative naive cells. Similarly elevated diversity marked both naive subsets, with memory CD8+ cells showing far lower diversity. Fresh PBMCs were used in most assays, and CXCR3 expression partially decreased after cryopreservation.

As to this clonotype: Its antigen is currently unknown.

The V gene's germline CDR1 is LNHDA and CDR2 SQIVND (reference sequence). The CDR3 consists of 16 residues. It was by 5' RACE with UMI labels that the TRB cDNA libraries were prepared. TCRdb reprocessed the 5' RACE reads and reports one entry per CDR3 protein, with no DNA. Its table records around 95,000 distinct CDR3 sequences. A CD45RO-CCR7+CD27+CD95- phenotype identified naive CD8+ T cells. The sample was naive CXCR3+ CD8+ T cells from blood. The subset: CD45RO-CCR7+CD27+CD95- naive CD8+ T cells expressing CXCR3 (TNR3+). This TCR was sampled from a human donor in good health. Some clones in this sample may be carry-over from other donors' samples. The rearrangement joins TRBV19 to TRBJ2-3; checking the TCRdb D call of TRBD1 is not possible without DNA. The CDR3 protein is CASSPLPGQGTDTQYF. Combining the CDR3 with reference TRBV19 and TRBJ2-3 gives the whole variable domain DGGITQSPKYLFRKEGQNVTLSCEQNLNHDAMYWYRQDPGQGLRLIYYSQIVNDFQKGDIAEGYSVSREKKESFPLTVTSAQKNPTAFYLCASSPLPGQGTDTQYFGPGTRLTVL.